What follows are 11 T cell receptor beta chains derived from one specimen sequenced in a study of high-grade serous ovarian cancer treatment subgroups. Tumor samples were obtained before definitive surgery or chemotherapy. TCRdb's table, derived via immunoSEQ multiplex PCR, lists solely in-frame clones and lacks some. The sample has 2,500 to 4,000 clones; roughly 79% are singletons. Sample: tumor tissue. These receptor sequences come from a human donor with high-grade serous ovarian cancer.

The chain carries TRBV19 and TRBJ2-7; D is ambiguous. There are 13 residues in the CDR3. V gave up 7 bases and J gave up 2 bases, with 12 bases separating them. Per germline, CDR1 LNHDA and CDR2 SQIVND (reference sequence). The CDR3 sequence is CASIRENPYEQYF. CDR3 nucleotide sequence: TGTGCCAGTATAAGGGAAAACCCCTACGAGCAGTACTTC.

The V and J genes are TRBV2 and TRBJ2-1, with 12 bases aligning to TRBD2. Losses at the gene ends were 1 base for V and 4 bases for J; bases not matched to a gene: 11. This CDR3 is built from 19 residues. CDR1 and CDR2 (germline): SNHLY, FYNNEI. The CDR3 protein is CASSEDLAGGMWVYNEQFF. The CDR3 DNA reads as TGTGCCAGCAGTGAAGATCTAGCGGGAGGGATGTGGGTGTACAATGAGCAGTTCTTC. The complete variable domain, with remaining parts taken from reference TRBV2 and TRBJ2-1, reads EPEVTQTPSHQVTQMGQEVILRCVPISNHLYFYWYRQILGQKVEFLVSFYNNEISEKSEIFDDQFSVERPDGSNFTLKIRSTKLEDSAMYFCASSEDLAGGMWVYNEQFFGPGTRLTVL.

As concerns this clone: One end of the junction does not line up with germline, which may come from a read error. Within the sample, other DNA sequences also encode this same CDR3. This chain uses TRBV5-1 with TRBJ2-3; no clear D gene. Germline-derived CDR1 and CDR2 are SGHRS and YFSETQ. The CDR3 has 14 amino acids. This CDR3 is CASSSKNSPDTQYF. CDR3 nucleotides: TGCGCCAGCAGCTCTAAGAACTCCCCAGACACGCAGTATTTT.

The table lists this clone with a count of one. In DNA, the CDR3 is TGCAGCACTTGGGGATCCTACAATGAGCAGTTCTTC. Amino acid sequence: CSTWGSYNEQFF. The rearrangement links TRBV29-1 to TRBJ2-1; D is undetermined. V lost 8 bases to trimming and J lost 1 base, with 9 bases between them. Germline CDR1 reads SQVTM; CDR2 reads ANQGSEA. CDR3 length: 12 amino acids.

The rearrangement joins TRBV2 to TRBJ1-1; D might be TRBD1 (6 bases). Germline-derived CDR1 and CDR2 are SNHLY and FYNNEI. The CDR3 sequence is 14 residues long. Trimming cost V 3 bases and J 3 bases, with 11 bases left between them. The DNA for the CDR3 is TGTGCCAGCAGTGATGGACGGGGGCACACTGAAGCTTTCTTT. Its protein product is CASSDGRGHTEAFF.

The chain employs TRBV7-9 and TRBJ1-1, with 7 bases identical to TRBD1. The germline gives CDR1 SEHNR, CDR2 FQNEAQ (reference sequence). The CDR3 has 13 residues. Trimming cost V 5 bases and J 5 bases; bases outside gene matches: 5. CDR3 sequence (DNA): TGTGCCAGCAGCATCGGGACAGAGACTGAAGCTTTCTTT. This sequence encodes CASSIGTETEAFF.

This chain links TRBV25-1 with TRBJ2-5; 7 nucleotides match TRBD2. V was pared by 1 base and J by 3 bases, with 2 bases of the junction left unmatched. Germline V gives CDR1 MGHDK, CDR2 SYGVNS. There are 14 residues in the CDR3. The CDR3 bases are TGTGCCAGCAGTGAATTCGGGACTAAAGAGACCCAGTACTTC. This codes for CASSEFGTKETQYF.

This clone turned up a few times. The chain links TRBV5-1 to TRBJ2-7; perhaps TRBD2 as D (5 bases). V was pared by 4 bases and J by 0 bases, with 11 bases between. The CDR3 contains 14 residues. The germline V gene has CDR1 SGHRS and CDR2 YFSETQ. DNA of the CDR3: TGCGCCAGCAGCCCAATCGCGGGCTCCTACGAGCAGTACTTC. Translated, it gives CASSPIAGSYEQYF.

The chain couples TRBV2 to TRBJ1-5; D gene ambiguous. This CDR3 region has 13 residues. Germline V lookup: CDR1 SNHLY, CDR2 FYNNEI. The germline V and J ends were trimmed by 5 bases and 7 bases, with 12 bases remaining between them. The CDR3 here is CASSPGSGQPQHF. In nucleotides, the CDR3 is TGTGCCAGCAGTCCGGGATCCGGGCAGCCCCAGCATTTT.

The V and J genes are TRBV10-3 and TRBJ1-3, with D possibly TRBD1 on 6 matching bases. V lost 6 bases, J lost 4 bases, and 13 bases lay in between. The CDR3 has 14 residues. Looked up from germline, CDR1 is ENHRY and CDR2 is SYGVKD. CDR3 bases: TGTGCCATCAGGGAGGGGGTGGCAGGAAACACCATATATTTT. Translation gives CAIREGVAGNTIYF.

The chain has TRBV27 and TRBJ1-5; maybe TRBD1 (5 bases). The CDR3 runs 14 residues. Per the germline V gene, CDR1 is MNHEY and CDR2 is SMNVEV (reference sequence). The V end lost 1 base, the J end lost 6 bases, and 10 bases lay between the germline ends. In DNA form, the CDR3 reads TGTGCCAGCAGTTTATGGGGCGGTGGTCAGCCCCAGCATTTT. Translated, it gives CASSLWGGGQPQHF.